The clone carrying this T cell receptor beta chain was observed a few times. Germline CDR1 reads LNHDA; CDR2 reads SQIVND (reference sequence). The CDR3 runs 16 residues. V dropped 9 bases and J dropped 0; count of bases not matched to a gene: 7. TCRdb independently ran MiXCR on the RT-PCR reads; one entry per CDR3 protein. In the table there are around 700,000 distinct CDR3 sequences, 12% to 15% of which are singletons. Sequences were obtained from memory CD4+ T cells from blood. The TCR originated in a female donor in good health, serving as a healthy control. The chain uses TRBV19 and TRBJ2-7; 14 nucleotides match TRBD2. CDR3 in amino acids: CASAGLAGATSYEQYF. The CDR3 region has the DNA TGTGCCAGCGCGGGACTAGCGGGAGCGACCTCCTACGAGCAGTACTTC.